Listed here are 11 T cell receptor beta chains from one sample, sequenced in a study of blood T cell repertoires in COVID-19. Measured with immunoSEQ multiplex PCR; TCRdb has only the in-frame clones, and not every one. The table records 400,000 to 450,000 clones, more than 80% of them present only once. Sequenced sample: peripheral blood. The receptor set was obtained from a woman under 40 with active or convalescent COVID-19.

This rearrangement joins TRBV6-5 to TRBJ2-1, with TRBD2 identical over 7 bases. Germline trimming cut 6 bases from V and 6 bases from J; bases unmatched to any gene: 5. CDR1 and CDR2 (germline): MNHEY, SVGAGI. The CDR3 extends over 13 amino acids. CDR3 coding DNA: TGTGCCAGCAGGCTGGCGGGAGCCAATGAGCAGTTCTTC. Translated: CASRLAGANEQFF.

This clone turned up a few times. This chain links TRBV19 with TRBJ2-2; 12 bases fit TRBD2. Losses at the gene ends were 10 bases for V and 2 bases for J; bases not matched to a gene: 2. The CDR3 sequence is 14 residues long. CDR1 is LNHDA and CDR2 is SQIVND in the germline V gene (reference sequence). The CDR3 DNA reads as TGTGCCATCGGACTAGCGGGAAACACCGGGGAGCTGTTTTTT. Translation gives CAIGLAGNTGELFF.

The chain couples TRBV15 to TRBJ1-5; D may be TRBD1 (6 bases). The V and J ends lost 1 base and 6 bases respectively, with 13 bases between them. CDR1 LNHNV and CDR2 YYDKDF come from the germline V gene (reference sequence). The CDR3 totals 15 residues. CDR3 in DNA: TGTGCCACCAGCAGAGCACAGGGATTTAGTCAGCCCCAGCATTTT. Its protein product is CATSRAQGFSQPQHF.

The chain couples TRBV6-1 to TRBJ2-5; TRBD2 is a possible D gene (6 bases). V was trimmed by 2 bases and J by 5 bases, leaving 15 bases between them. This CDR3 has 15 residues. CDR1 and CDR2 from the germline V gene are MNHNS and SASEGT. The CDR3 region is CASSEFGYGGETQYF. As DNA, the CDR3 is TGTGCCAGCAGTGAATTCGGGTATGGGGGGGAGACCCAGTACTTC.

The genes are TRBV24-1 and TRBJ1-1; 7 nucleotides match TRBD1. Germline assignment: CDR1 KGHDR and CDR2 SFDVKD. The CDR3 is made up of 16 amino acids. J was trimmed by 0 bases and V by 3 bases; bases with no gene match: 6. The DNA of the CDR3 is TGTGCCACCAGTGATGCTCCGGGACAGCTGAACACTGAAGCTTTCTTT. Amino acids: CATSDAPGQLNTEAFF.

The chain links TRBV21-1 to TRBJ1-1; whether TRBD1, the table's D call, matches the DNA was not checked. TRBV21-1 is a pseudogene locus. This CDR3 has 14 amino acids. The CDR3, as DNA: TGTGCCAGCAGACCGGGACAGGGGAACACTGAAGCTTTCTTT. It specifies CASRPGQGNTEAFF.

V and J are TRBV2 and TRBJ1-4; the match to TRBD1 covers 11 bases. The CDR3 runs to 16 residues. Germline loops: CDR1 SNHLY, CDR2 FYNNEI. With V trimmed by 5 bases and J by 4 bases, 6 bases remained unmatched. The CDR3 region has the DNA TGTGCCAGCAGTCCCGGACAGGGGGCCTTTAATGAAAAACTGTTTTTT. Its protein is CASSPGQGAFNEKLFF.

This chain connects TRBV7-2 to TRBJ1-2, with D hard to call. This CDR3 is 13 amino acids long. V was trimmed by 5 bases and J by 2 bases, leaving 9 bases between them. In germline, CDR1 is SGHTA, CDR2 FQGNSA. CDR3 sequence reads: CASSPHQNYGYTF. DNA of the CDR3: TGTGCCAGCAGCCCCCACCAGAACTATGGCTACACCTTC.

The chain has TRBV6-1 and TRBJ1-4; 7 bases are shared with TRBD1. The CDR3 has 15 residues. The V gene's germline CDR1 is MNHNS and CDR2 SASEGT. The V segment lost 2 bases and the J segment 7 bases; nucleotides outside the gene matches: 7. The CDR3 DNA reads as TGTGCCAGCAGTGAAACGGCAGGGGGTGGTGAAAAACTGTTTTTT. Translating it yields CASSETAGGGEKLFF.

The chain recombines TRBV27 with TRBJ2-3; 12 bases align to TRBD2. V shed 3 bases, J shed 2 bases, and the junction held 6 bases outside the gene matches. The CDR3 is 17 residues long. CDR1 is MNHEY, CDR2 SMNVEV, per germline (reference sequence). The CDR3 region is CASSLLAGGFVTDTQYF. The CDR3 DNA sequence: TGTGCCAGCAGTTTGCTAGCGGGGGGGTTTGTCACAGATACGCAGTATTTT.

The chain uses TRBV6-6 and TRBJ2-2; a weak D match, TRBD2 (5 bases). Germline CDR1 reads MNHNY; CDR2 reads SVGAGI (reference sequence). The CDR3 is made up of 13 amino acids. The ends were cut back, 5 bases at V and 6 bases at J, with 10 bases in the middle. The CDR3 sequence is CASSALAAGELFF. CDR3 DNA: TGTGCCAGCAGTGCGCTAGCTGCCGGGGAGCTGTTTTTT.